The table lists the clone carrying this TCR beta chain with a count of one. This sample stems from a study of blood T cell repertoires in COVID-19. Clones were read by immunoSEQ multiplex PCR, and TCRdb kept only the in-frame ones, dropping some. The sample lists 55,000 to 75,000 clones, around 82% occurring once. CDR1 SGDLS and CDR2 YYNGEE come from the germline V gene. The CDR3 has 16 amino acids. V lost 4 bases and J 3 bases, leaving 18 bases between the germline ends. This rearrangement joins TRBV9 to TRBJ2-3; TRBD2 is a possible D gene (6 bases). This receptor was obtained from a man older than 75 with active COVID-19. Sequenced: peripheral blood. CDR3 in amino acids: CASSTRGGVRTDTQYF. The CDR3 nucleotides are TGTGCCAGCAGCACCCGTGGAGGGGTTAGGACAGATACGCAGTATTTT.